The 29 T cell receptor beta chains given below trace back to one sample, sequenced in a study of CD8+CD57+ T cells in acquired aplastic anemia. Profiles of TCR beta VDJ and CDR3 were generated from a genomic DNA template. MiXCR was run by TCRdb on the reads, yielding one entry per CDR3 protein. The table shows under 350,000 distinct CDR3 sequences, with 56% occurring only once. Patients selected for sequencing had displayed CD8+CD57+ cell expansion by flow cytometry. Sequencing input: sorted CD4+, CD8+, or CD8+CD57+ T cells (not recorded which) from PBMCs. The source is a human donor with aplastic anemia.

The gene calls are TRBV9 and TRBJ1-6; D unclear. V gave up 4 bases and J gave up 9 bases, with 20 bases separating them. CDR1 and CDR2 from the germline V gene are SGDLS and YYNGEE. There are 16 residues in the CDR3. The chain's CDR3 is CASSRSGPGAVSPLHF. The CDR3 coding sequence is TGTGCCAGCAGCCGTAGTGGTCCCGGCGCGGTTTCACCCCTCCACTTT.

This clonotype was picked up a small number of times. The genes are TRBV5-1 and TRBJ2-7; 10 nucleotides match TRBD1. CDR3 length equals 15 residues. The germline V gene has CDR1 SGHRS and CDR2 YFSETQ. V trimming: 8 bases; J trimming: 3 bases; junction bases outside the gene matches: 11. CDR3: CASKDTGTGVYEQYF. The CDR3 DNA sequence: TGCGCCAGTAAGGATACCGGGACAGGGGTCTACGAGCAGTACTTC.

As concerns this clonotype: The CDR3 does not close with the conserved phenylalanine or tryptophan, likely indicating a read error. The CDR3 sequence is CSARARGGEETQYV. The CDR3 bases are TGCAGTGCTAGGGCAAGGGGGGGGGAAGAGACCCAGTACGTC. The chain joins TRBV20-1 to TRBJ2-5, with D possibly being TRBD2 (7 bases). The CDR3 contains 14 residues. Germline values: CDR1 DFQATT, CDR2 SNEGSKA (reference sequence). The ends were cut back, 3 bases at V and 3 bases at J, with 14 bases in the middle.

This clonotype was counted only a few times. This CDR3 reads CSAPIRPAYETQYF. The CDR3 nucleotides are TGCAGTGCTCCCATCAGACCGGCCTATGAGACCCAGTACTTC. V and J are TRBV20-1 and TRBJ2-5, with D hard to call. Germline V gene lookup returns CDR1 DFQATT and CDR2 SNEGSKA (reference sequence). The CDR3 length is 14 residues. V was shortened by 5 bases and J by 5 bases, with 18 bases between the two germline ends.

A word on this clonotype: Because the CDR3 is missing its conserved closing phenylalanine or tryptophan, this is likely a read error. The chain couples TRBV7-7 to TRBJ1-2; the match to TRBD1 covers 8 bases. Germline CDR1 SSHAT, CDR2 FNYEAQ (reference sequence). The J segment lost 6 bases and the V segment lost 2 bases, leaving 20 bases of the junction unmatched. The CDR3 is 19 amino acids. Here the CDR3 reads CASSLSSGPTDRGGDGYTL. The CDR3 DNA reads TGTGCCAGCAGCTTAAGTTCAGGGCCGACTGACAGGGGCGGTGATGGCTACACCCTC.

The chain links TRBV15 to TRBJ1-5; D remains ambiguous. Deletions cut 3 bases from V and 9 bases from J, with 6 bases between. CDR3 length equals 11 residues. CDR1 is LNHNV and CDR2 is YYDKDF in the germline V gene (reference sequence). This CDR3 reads CATSRKGPQHF. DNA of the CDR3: TGTGCCACCAGCAGGAAGGGGCCCCAGCATTTT.

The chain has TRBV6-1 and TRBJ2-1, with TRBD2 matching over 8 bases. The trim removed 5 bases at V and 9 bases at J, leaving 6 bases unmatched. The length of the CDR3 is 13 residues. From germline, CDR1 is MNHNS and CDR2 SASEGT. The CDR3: CASSYGGATEQFF. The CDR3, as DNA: TGTGCCAGCAGTTACGGGGGGGCAACTGAGCAGTTCTTC.

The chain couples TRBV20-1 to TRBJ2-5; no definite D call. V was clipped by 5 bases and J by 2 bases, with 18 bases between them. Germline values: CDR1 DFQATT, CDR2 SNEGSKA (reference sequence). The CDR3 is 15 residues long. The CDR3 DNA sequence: TGCAGTGCTCCTCCGCTGGGCCCGGGTCAAGAGACCCAGTACTTC. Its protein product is CSAPPLGPGQETQYF.

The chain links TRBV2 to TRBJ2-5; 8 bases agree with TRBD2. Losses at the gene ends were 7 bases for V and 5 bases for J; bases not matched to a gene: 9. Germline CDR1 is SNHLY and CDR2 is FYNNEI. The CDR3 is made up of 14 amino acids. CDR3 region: CASNAGGIVETQYF. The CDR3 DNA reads TGTGCCAGCAACGCGGGGGGTATTGTCGAGACCCAGTACTTC.

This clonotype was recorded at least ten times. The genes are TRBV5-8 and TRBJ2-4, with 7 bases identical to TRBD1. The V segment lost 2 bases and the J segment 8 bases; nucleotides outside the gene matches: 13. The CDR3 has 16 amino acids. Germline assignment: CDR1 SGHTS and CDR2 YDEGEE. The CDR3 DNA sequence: TGTGCCAGCAGCTTCCCAGAAAGGGGGCAAGGGGACATTCAGTACTTC. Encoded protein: CASSFPERGQGDIQYF.

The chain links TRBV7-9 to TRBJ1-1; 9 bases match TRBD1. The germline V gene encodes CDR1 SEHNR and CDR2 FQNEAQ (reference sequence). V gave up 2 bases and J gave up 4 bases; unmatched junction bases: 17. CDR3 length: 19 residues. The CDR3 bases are TGTGCCAGCAGCTTATATCCCGGGACAGGGTTCAGTATAGGCACTGAAGCTTTCTTT. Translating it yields CASSLYPGTGFSIGTEAFF.

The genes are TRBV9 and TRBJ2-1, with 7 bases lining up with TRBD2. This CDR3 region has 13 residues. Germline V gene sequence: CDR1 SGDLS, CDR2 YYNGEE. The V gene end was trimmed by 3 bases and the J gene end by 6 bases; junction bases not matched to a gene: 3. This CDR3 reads CASSGGGFNEQFF. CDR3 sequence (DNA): TGTGCCAGCAGCGGGGGGGGGTTCAATGAGCAGTTCTTC.

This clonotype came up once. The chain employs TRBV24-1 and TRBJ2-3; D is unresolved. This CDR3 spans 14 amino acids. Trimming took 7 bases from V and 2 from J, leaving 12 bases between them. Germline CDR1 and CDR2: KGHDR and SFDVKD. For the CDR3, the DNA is TGTGCCACCAGAGGAAGTCTGAACACAGATACGCAGTATTTT. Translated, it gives CATRGSLNTDTQYF.

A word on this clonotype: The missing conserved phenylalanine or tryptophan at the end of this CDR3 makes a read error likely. CDR3 DNA: TGTGCCAGCAGCACCTGGGACAGCTCTGGGGCCAACGTCCTGACTTCC. Amino acid sequence: CASSTWDSSGANVLTS. V usage is TRBV5-6 and J usage is TRBJ2-6; 7 nucleotides align to TRBD1. V lost 4 bases to trimming and J lost 0 bases; unmatched junction nucleotides: 4. Germline lookup yields CDR1 SGHDT and CDR2 YYEEEE. The CDR3 has 16 amino acids.

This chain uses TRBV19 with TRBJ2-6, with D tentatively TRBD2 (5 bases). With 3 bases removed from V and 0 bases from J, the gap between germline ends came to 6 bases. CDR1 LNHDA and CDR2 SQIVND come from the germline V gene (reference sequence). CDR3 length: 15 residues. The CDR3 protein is CASSILASGANVLTF. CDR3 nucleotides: TGTGCCAGTAGTATCCTAGCCTCTGGGGCCAACGTCCTGACTTTC.

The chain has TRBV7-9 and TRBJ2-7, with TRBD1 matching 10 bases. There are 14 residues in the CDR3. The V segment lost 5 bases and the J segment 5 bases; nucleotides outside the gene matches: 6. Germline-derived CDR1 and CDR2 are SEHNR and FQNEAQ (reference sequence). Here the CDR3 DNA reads TGTGCCAGCAGCATCGACAGGGGGCCCGACGAGCAGTACTTC. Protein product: CASSIDRGPDEQYF.

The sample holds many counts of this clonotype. As DNA, the CDR3 is TGCGCCAGCAGTGAGGAACAATATAGCAATCAGCCCCAGCATTTT. It is translated as CASSEEQYSNQPQHF. V and J are TRBV10-2 and TRBJ1-5; D is unresolved. The CDR3 spans 15 residues. Germline assignment: CDR1 WSHSY and CDR2 SAAADI. Trimming took 2 bases from V and 0 from J, leaving 8 bases between them.

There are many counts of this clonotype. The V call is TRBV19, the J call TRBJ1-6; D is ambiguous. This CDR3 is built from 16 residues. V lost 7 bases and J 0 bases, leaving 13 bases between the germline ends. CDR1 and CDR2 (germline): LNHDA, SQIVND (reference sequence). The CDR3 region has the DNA TGTGCCAGTAAAACCCAAGGGTCCTCCTATAATTCACCCCTCCACTTT. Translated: CASKTQGSSYNSPLHF.

CDR3 bases: TGTGCCAGTAGTCGTGAGGGACTACAGCTCTACAATGAGCAGTTCTTC. This codes for CASSREGLQLYNEQFF. V gene TRBV19 combines with J gene TRBJ2-1, with 7 bases fitting TRBD2. CDR1 LNHDA and CDR2 SQIVND come from the germline V gene (reference sequence). This CDR3 contains 16 residues. Unmatched junction bases numbered 10, after V lost 5 bases and J lost 3 bases.

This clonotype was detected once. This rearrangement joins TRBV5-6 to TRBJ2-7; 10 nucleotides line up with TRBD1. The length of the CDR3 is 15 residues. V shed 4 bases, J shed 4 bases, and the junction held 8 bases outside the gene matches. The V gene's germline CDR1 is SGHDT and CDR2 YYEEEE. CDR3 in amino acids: CASSLGTGEGYEQYF. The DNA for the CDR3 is TGTGCCAGCAGCCTCGGGACAGGGGAAGGGTACGAGCAGTACTTC. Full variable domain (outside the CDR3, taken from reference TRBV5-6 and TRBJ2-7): DAGVTQSPTHLIKTRGQQVTLRCSPKSGHDTVSWYQQALGQGPQFIFQYYEEEERQRGNFPDRFSGHQFPNYSSELNVNALLLGDSALYLCASSLGTGEGYEQYFGPGTRLTVT.

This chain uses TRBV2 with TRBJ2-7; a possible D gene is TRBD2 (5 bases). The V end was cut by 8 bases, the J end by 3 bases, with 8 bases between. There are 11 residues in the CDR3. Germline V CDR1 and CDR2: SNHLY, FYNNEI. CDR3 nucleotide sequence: TGTGCCAGCGATGGAGGCTACGAGCAGTACTTC. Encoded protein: CASDGGYEQYF. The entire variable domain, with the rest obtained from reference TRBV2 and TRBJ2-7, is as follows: EPEVTQTPSHQVTQMGQEVILRCVPISNHLYFYWYRQILGQKVEFLVSFYNNEISEKSEIFDDQFSVERPDGSNFTLKIRSTKLEDSAMYFCASDGGYEQYFGPGTRLTVT.

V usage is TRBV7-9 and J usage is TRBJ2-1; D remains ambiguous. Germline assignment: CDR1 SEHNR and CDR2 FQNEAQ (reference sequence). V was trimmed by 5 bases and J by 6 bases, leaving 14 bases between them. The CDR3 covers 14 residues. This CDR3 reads CASSPTRRGNEQFF. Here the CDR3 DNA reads TGTGCCAGCAGCCCTACTCGTCGCGGCAATGAGCAGTTCTTC.

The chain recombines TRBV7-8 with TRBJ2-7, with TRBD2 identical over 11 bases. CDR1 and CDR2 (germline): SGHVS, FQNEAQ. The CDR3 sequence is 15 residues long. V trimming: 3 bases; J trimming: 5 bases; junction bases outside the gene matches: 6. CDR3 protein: CASSFLAGGPNEQYF. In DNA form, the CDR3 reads TGTGCCAGCAGCTTTTTAGCGGGAGGGCCTAACGAGCAGTACTTC.

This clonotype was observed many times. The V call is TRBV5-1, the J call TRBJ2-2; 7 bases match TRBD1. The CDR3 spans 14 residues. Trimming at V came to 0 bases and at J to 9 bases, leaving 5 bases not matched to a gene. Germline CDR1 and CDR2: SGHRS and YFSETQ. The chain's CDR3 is CASSLEGGPRELFF. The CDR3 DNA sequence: TGCGCCAGCAGCTTGGAAGGGGGCCCAAGGGAGCTGTTTTTT.

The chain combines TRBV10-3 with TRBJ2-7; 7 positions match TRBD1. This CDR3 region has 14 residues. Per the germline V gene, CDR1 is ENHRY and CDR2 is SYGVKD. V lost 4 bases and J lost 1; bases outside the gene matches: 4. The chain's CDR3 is CAISGGQLSYEQYF. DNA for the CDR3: TGTGCCATCAGTGGGGGACAGTTATCCTACGAGCAGTACTTC.

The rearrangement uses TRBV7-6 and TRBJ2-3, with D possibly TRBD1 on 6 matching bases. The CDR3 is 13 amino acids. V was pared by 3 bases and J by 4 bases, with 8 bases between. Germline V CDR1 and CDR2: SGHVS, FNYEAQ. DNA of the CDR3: TGTGCCAGCAGCTTTGAGGGGGCAGATACGCAGTATTTT. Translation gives CASSFEGADTQYF.

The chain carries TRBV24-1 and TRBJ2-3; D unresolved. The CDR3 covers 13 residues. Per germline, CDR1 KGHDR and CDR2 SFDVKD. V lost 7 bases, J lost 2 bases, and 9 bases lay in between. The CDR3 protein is CATRGRFTDTQYF. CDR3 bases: TGTGCCACCAGAGGACGGTTCACAGATACGCAGTATTTT.

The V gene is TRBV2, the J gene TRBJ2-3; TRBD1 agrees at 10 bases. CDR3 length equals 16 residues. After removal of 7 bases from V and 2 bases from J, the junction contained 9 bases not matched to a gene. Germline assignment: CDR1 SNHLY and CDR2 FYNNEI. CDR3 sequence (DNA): TGTGCCAGCATCCCCGTGGGACAGGGGCCCACAGATACGCAGTATTTT. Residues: CASIPVGQGPTDTQYF.

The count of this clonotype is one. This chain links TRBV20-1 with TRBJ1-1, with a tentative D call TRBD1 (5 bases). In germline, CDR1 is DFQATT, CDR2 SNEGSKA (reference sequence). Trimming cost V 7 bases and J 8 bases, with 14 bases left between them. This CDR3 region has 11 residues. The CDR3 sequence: CSVSDKLEAFF. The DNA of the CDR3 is TGCAGTGTCTCGGACAAGCTAGAAGCTTTCTTT.